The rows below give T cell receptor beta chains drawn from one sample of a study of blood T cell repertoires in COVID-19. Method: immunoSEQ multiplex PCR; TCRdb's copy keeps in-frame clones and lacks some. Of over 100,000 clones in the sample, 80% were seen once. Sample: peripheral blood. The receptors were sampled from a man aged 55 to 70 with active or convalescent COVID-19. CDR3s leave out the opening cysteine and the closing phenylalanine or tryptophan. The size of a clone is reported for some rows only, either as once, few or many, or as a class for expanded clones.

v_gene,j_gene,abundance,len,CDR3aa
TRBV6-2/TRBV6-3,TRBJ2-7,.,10,ASSWTGREQY
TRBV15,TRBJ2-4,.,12,ATSSRQGANIQY
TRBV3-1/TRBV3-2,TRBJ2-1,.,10,ASSQERGEQF
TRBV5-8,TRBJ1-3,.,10,ASTPRGNTIY
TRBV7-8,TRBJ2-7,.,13,ASSLTAGGTYEQY
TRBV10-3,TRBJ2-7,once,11,AISDRTGYEQY
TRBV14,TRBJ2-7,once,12,ASSQELSSYEQY
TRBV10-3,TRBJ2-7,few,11,ATRGGVGREQY
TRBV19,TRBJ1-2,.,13,ASSITVGGGDGYT
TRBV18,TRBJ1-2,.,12,ASSPGQGAEGYT
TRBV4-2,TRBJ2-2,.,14,ASSPRQGNSAGELF
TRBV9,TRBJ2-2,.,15,ASSVDRGAANTGELF
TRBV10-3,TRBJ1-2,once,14,ATTLPGQGANYGYT
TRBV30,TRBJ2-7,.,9,AWSAGGEQY
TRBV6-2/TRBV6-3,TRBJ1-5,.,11,ASSQGSNQPQH
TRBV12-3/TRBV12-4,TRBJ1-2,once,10,ASWGRGYGYT
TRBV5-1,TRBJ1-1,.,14,ASSSLQGAGDTEAF
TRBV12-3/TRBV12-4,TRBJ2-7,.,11,ASSPGSTYEQY
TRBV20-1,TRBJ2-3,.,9,SARSANREN
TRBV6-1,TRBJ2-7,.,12,ASSEAPGVGEQY
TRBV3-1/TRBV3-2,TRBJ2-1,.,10,ASSQEGGFQF
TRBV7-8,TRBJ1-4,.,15,ASSMVGVGVVGEKLF